This TCR beta chain was observed in a study of cytotoxic CD8 clonotypes in ibrutinib-treated CLL. The germline V gene has CDR1 MNHEY and CDR2 SMNVEV (reference sequence). The CDR3 loop spans 12 amino acids. Trimming took 3 bases from V and 3 from J, leaving 6 bases between them. This clone was seen only a few times. Some clones are missing from TCRdb's copy, which holds only in-frame ones; the method was immunoSEQ multiplex PCR. The sample carries over 250,000 clones, 60% to 80% recorded once. The sequence came from a human donor with chronic lymphocytic leukemia. The specimen was PBMCs, collected at disease progression, from a patient treated with ibrutinib. The V call is TRBV27, the J call TRBJ2-7; D is undetermined. CDR3 residues: CASSFPFYEQYF. For the CDR3, the DNA is TGTGCCAGCAGTTTCCCTTTCTACGAGCAGTACTTC.